The rows below give T cell receptor beta chains drawn from one sample of a study of cytotoxic CD8 clonotypes in ibrutinib-treated CLL. TCRdb's copy holds only in-frame clones and misses some; the assay was immunoSEQ multiplex PCR. The table records about 160,000 clones, around 84% of them present only once. The sequences come from PBMCs, collected after 12 months of ibrutinib treatment. These receptors were taken from a human donor with chronic lymphocytic leukemia. The CDR3 runs from the conserved cysteine through the conserved F or W. Each record gives: J gene, D gene, V gene, clone size, CDR3 protein, CDR3 DNA. The D gene is left open where the match is weak. Rows may omit the clone size; those that give it use once, few, many or a size class.

J: TRBJ1-6; D: -; V: TRBV2; size: -; CDR3: CASSEMGSGSYNSPLHF; DNA: TGTGCCAGCAGTGAAATGGGGTCGGGCTCCTATAATTCACCCCTCCACTTT
J: TRBJ2-6; D: -; V: TRBV19; size: -; CDR3: CASRDESSGANVLTF; DNA: TGTGCCAGCCGGGACGAAAGCTCTGGGGCCAACGTCCTGACTTTC
J: TRBJ2-7; D: TRBD1; V: TRBV6-1; size: -; CDR3: CASSDPGTGRYEQYF; DNA: TGTGCCAGCAGTGACCCCGGGACAGGGCGCTACGAGCAGTACTTC
J: TRBJ2-7; D: TRBD2; V: TRBV28; size: -; CDR3: CASSSGGAVSSYEQYF; DNA: TGTGCCAGCAGTTCCGGGGGGGCCGTGAGCTCCTACGAGCAGTACTTC
J: TRBJ2-5; D: TRBD2; V: TRBV30; size: -; CDR3: CAWSGGETQYF; DNA: TGTGCCTGGAGCGGGGGGGAGACCCAGTACTTC
J: TRBJ2-5; D: -; V: TRBV5-3; size: -; CDR3: CARSLAGRGRLLIFKKTQYF; DNA: TGTGCCAGAAGCTTGGCCGGCAGGGGTCGACTCCTTATTTTTAAAAAGACCCAGTACTTC
J: TRBJ2-3; D: -; V: TRBV20-1; size: -; CDR3: CSARRGDTQYF; DNA: TGCAGTGCTAGACGGGGGGATACGCAGTATTTT
J: TRBJ2-2; D: -; V: TRBV21-1; size: -; CDR3: CASSTPRRDTGELFF; DNA: TGTGCCAGCAGCACTCCAAGGAGGGACACCGGGGAGCTGTTTTTT
J: TRBJ2-3; D: -; V: TRBV7-2; size: -; CDR3: CASSLAQAGRDTQYF; DNA: TGTGCCAGCAGCTTAGCCCAAGCGGGCCGAGATACGCAGTATTTT
J: TRBJ2-7; D: -; V: TRBV19; size: -; CDR3: CASSIRRGGDYEQYF; DNA: TGTGCCAGTAGTATTCGGAGAGGGGGTGACTACGAGCAGTACTTC
J: TRBJ1-1; D: -; V: TRBV29-1; size: -; CDR3: CSVEHGERRTEAFF; DNA: TGCAGCGTTGAACACGGAGAAAGAAGGACTGAAGCTTTCTTT
J: TRBJ2-7; D: TRBD1; V: TRBV9; size: many; CDR3: CASSNRQGYEQYF; DNA: TGTGCCAGCAGCAACAGACAGGGGTACGAGCAGTACTTC
J: TRBJ1-2; D: -; V: TRBV27; size: -; CDR3: CASSLFQNYGYTF; DNA: TGTGCCAGCAGTTTATTTCAGAACTATGGCTACACCTTC
J: TRBJ2-5; D: TRBD2; V: TRBV10-1; size: -; CDR3: CASSEPTSGGVLDQETQYF; DNA: TGCGCCAGCAGTGAGCCGACTAGCGGGGGGGTCCTGGACCAAGAGACCCAGTACTTC
J: TRBJ1-1; D: -; V: TRBV7-6; size: -; CDR3: CASSFSGTVTGAFF; DNA: TGTGCCAGCAGCTTCTCAGGGACCGTTACAGGAGCTTTCTTT
J: TRBJ2-3; D: -; V: TRBV27; size: -; CDR3: CASSPRADTQYF; DNA: TGTGCCAGCAGCCCAAGGGCGGATACGCAGTATTTT
J: TRBJ2-7; D: -; V: TRBV7-2; size: -; CDR3: CASSLQGGMDEQYF; DNA: TGTGCCAGCAGCTTACAGGGTGGGATGGACGAGCAGTACTTC
J: TRBJ2-1; D: -; V: TRBV7-2; size: -; CDR3: CASSYPEWGLADNEQFF; DNA: TGTGCCAGCAGCTACCCGGAATGGGGGCTAGCGGACAATGAGCAGTTCTTC
J: TRBJ2-4; D: -; V: TRBV19; size: -; CDR3: CASSEPEQGSGKNIQYF; DNA: TGTGCCAGTAGCGAACCAGAACAGGGGAGCGGGAAAAACATTCAGTACTTC